The 2 T cell receptor beta chains given below trace back to one sample, sequenced in a study of T cells expressing NK-cell markers. TCRdb derives one entry per CDR3 protein from the 5' RACE reads, leaving out DNA. The table for this sample gives roughly 150,000 distinct CDR3 sequences. Material for sequencing was blood T cells: a sorted CD56 or NKG2C T cell subset, CD4+ or CD8+ T cells, or bulk PBMC T cells (not recorded which). These TCRs come from a man between 18 and 69 years old in good health.

This chain connects TRBV27 to TRBJ2-7. The CDR3 is 13 amino acids. Germline loops: CDR1 MNHEY, CDR2 SMNVEV (reference sequence). CDR3 sequence: CASSLSGLREQYF.

The V call is TRBV27, the J call TRBJ2-6. The CDR3 runs 14 residues. Germline CDR1 MNHEY, CDR2 SMNVEV (reference sequence). The CDR3 here is CASSYFTGANVLTF.